The clone carrying this T cell receptor (beta chain) was seen ten or more times. The sample comes from a study of regulatory T cells in long-lasting Graves disease. Time point specified: newly diagnosed GD, antithyroid drugs for less than 3 months. TCR sequences were obtained from RNA taken from PBMCs. This CDR3 comprises 16 residues. Germline assignment: CDR1 SGHDT and CDR2 YYEEEE. Trimming stripped 0 bases from V and 3 bases from J, with 14 bases between. Building of the TCR beta libraries involved iRepertoire HTBI primers and Arm-PCR of CDR3 regions. TCRdb called the multiplex PCR reads again in MiXCR, with one record for every CDR3 protein. The repertoire holds around 500,000 distinct CDR3 sequences, more than 10% seen once, with approximately 9.6% in the top ten. This same sample was also part of a study on T cells in Graves' hyperthyroidism and ophthalmopathy.

Material: peripheral blood mononuclear cells (PBMCs), obtained at new diagnosis, from a patient treated with antithyroid drugs. This clonotype originated in a woman aged 30 to 39 with Graves disease. This rearrangement joins TRBV5-6 to TRBJ2-3; no definite D call. The CDR3 reads CASSLVGKGGTDTQYF. CDR3 in DNA: TGTGCCAGCAGCTTGGTTGGCAAGGGTGGGACAGATACGCAGTATTTT.